This TCR beta chain was identified during a study of T-cell reconstitution after alpha-beta-depleted transplantation in children. This clonotype occurred a few times. Library preparation (for TCRbeta) was performed with unique molecular identifiers. TCRdb reanalysed the PCR reads using MiXCR and keeps one entry per CDR3 protein. The sample consists of hundreds of thousands of distinct CDR3 sequences, about 10% of them appearing once. This CDR3 is 11 amino acids long. Looked up from germline, CDR1 is MDHEN and CDR2 is SYDVKM. V lost 7 bases and J 7 bases, leaving 9 bases between the germline ends. The source of this sequence is a human donor who donated a stem cell graft to a child with acute myeloid leukemia. The specimen was PBMCs from the stem cell graft donor, collected from the stem cell graft. This chain uses TRBV28 with TRBJ2-3, with D uncertain. The CDR3 loop reads CASIAENTQYF. Here the CDR3 DNA reads TGTGCCAGCATCGCGGAAAATACGCAGTATTTT.